This T cell receptor (beta chain) was obtained from a study of human T cells and chemical hapten exposure. Time point noted: patch test 3, about 24 weeks after DPC sensitization. Treatment here: therapeutic diphenylcyclopropenone sensitization with weekly scalp DPC. The ends were cut back, 6 bases at V and 4 bases at J, with 16 bases in the middle. Germline V gives CDR1 SQVTM, CDR2 ANQGSEA. The CDR3 length is 13 residues. Unique molecular identifiers were attached to individual cDNA molecules during library preparation. TCRdb independently ran MiXCR on the RACE reads; one entry per CDR3 protein. The sample shows 50,000 or so distinct CDR3 sequences, more than 9.5% of them seen only once. Only a few counts were recorded for this clonotype.

The sequencing here drew on whole blood, taken in connection with sensitization to the hapten diphenylcyclopropenone (DPC). This TCR was recovered from a woman between 40 and 55 years old with alopecia areata. Some clones in this sample may be carry-over from other donors' samples. This chain uses TRBV29-1 with TRBJ2-7; weak D call: TRBD1 (5 bases). The CDR3 loop reads CSVRQTTNYEQYF. For the CDR3, the DNA is TGCAGCGTCCGACAGACGACGAATTACGAGCAGTACTTC.